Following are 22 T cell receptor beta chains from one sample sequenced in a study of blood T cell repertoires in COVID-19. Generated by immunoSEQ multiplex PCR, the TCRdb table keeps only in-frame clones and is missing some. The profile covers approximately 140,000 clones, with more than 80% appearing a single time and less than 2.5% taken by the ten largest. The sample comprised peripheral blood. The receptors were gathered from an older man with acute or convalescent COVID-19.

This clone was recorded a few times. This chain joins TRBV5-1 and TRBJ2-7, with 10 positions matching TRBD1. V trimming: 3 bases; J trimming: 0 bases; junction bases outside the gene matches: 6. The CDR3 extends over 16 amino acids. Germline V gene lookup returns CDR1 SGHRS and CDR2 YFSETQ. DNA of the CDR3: TGCGCCAGCAGCTGGACAGGGGGACTAAGCTCCTACGAGCAGTACTTC. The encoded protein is CASSWTGGLSSYEQYF. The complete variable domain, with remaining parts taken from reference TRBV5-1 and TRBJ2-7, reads KAGVTQTPRYLIKTRGQQVTLSCSPISGHRSVSWYQQTPGQGLQFLFEYFSETQRNKGNFPGRFSGRQFSNSRSEMNVSTLELGDSALYLCASSWTGGLSSYEQYFGPGTRLTVT.

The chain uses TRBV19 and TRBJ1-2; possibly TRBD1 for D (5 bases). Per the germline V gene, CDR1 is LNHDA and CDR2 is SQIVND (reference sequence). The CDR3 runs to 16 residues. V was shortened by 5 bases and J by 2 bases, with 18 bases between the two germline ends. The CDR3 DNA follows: TGTGCCAGTAGTCACCTCGGGGGAGGACCAAACTATGGCTACACCTTC. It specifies CASSHLGGGPNYGYTF.

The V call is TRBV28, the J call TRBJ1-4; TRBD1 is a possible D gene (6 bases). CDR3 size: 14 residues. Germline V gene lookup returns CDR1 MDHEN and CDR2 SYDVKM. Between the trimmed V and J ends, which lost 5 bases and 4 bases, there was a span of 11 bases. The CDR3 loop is CASSPLGGNEKLFF. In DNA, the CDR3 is TGTGCCAGCAGTCCCTTAGGGGGTAATGAAAAACTGTTTTTT.

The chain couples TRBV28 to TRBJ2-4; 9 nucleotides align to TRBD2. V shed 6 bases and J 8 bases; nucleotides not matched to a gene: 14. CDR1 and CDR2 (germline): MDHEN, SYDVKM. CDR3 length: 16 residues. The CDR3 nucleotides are TGTGCCAGCAGCCCTTGGGTGCGGGGGGGGGACTACATTCAGTACTTC. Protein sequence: CASSPWVRGGDYIQYF. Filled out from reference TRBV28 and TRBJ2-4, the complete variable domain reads DVKVTQSSRYLVKRTGEKVFLECVQDMDHENMFWYRQDPGLGLRLIYFSYDVKMKEKGDIPEGYSVSREKKERFSLILESASTNQTSMYLCASSPWVRGGDYIQYFGAGTRLSVL.

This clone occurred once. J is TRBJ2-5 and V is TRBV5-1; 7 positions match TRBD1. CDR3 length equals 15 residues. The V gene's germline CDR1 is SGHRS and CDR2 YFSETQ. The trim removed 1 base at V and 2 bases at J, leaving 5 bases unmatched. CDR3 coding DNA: TGCGCCAGCAGCTTGCGGGACAGTAAACAAGAGACCCAGTACTTC. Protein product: CASSLRDSKQETQYF.

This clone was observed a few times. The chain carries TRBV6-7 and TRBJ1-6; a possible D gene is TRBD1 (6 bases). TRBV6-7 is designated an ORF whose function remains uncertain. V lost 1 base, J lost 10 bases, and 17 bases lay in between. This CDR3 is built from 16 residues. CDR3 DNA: TGTGCCAGCAGTTACTTCAAGGGCGCCCAGGGGTCACCCCTCCACTTT. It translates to CASSYFKGAQGSPLHF.

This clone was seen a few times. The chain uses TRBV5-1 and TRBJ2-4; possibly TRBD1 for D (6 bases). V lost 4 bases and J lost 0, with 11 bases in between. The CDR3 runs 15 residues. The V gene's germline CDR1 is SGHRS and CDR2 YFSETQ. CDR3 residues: CASSIARGAKNIQYF. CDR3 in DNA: TGCGCCAGCAGCATAGCCAGGGGAGCCAAAAACATTCAGTACTTC.

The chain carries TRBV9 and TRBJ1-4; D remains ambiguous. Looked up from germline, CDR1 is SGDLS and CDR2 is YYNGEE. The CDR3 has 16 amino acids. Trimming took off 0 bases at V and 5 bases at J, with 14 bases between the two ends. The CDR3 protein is CASSVDGRGGNEKLFF. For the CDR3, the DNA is TGTGCCAGCAGCGTAGATGGCCGGGGAGGCAATGAAAAACTGTTTTTT.

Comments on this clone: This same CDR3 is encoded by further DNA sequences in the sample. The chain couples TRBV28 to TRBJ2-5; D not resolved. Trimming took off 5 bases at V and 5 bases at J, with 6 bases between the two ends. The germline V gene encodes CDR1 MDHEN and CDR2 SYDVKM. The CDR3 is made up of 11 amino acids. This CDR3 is CASSPRETQYF. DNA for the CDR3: TGTGCCAGCAGTCCCAGGGAGACCCAGTACTTC.

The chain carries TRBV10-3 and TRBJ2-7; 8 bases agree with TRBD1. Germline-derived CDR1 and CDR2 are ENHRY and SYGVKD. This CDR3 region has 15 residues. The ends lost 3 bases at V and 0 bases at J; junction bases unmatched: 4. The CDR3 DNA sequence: TGTGCCATCAGTGACAAGACAGGGGTCTCCTACGAGCAGTACTTC. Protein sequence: CAISDKTGVSYEQYF.

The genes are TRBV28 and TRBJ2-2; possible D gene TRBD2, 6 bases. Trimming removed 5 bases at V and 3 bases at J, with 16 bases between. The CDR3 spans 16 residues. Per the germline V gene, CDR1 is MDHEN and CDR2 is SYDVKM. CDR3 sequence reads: CASSPLRTGDTGELFF. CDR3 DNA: TGTGCCAGCAGTCCCCTTCGGACGGGGGACACCGGGGAGCTGTTTTTT. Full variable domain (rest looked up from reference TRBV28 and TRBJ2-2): DVKVTQSSRYLVKRTGEKVFLECVQDMDHENMFWYRQDPGLGLRLIYFSYDVKMKEKGDIPEGYSVSREKKERFSLILESASTNQTSMYLCASSPLRTGDTGELFFGEGSRLTVL.

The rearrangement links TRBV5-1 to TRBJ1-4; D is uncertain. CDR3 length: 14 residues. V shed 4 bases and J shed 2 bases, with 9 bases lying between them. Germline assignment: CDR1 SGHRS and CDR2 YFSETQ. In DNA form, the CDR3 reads TGCGCCAGCAGCGAACCTGGCACTAATGAAAAACTGTTTTTT. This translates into CASSEPGTNEKLFF. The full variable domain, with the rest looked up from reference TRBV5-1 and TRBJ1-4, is KAGVTQTPRYLIKTRGQQVTLSCSPISGHRSVSWYQQTPGQGLQFLFEYFSETQRNKGNFPGRFSGRQFSNSRSEMNVSTLELGDSALYLCASSEPGTNEKLFFGSGTQLSVL.

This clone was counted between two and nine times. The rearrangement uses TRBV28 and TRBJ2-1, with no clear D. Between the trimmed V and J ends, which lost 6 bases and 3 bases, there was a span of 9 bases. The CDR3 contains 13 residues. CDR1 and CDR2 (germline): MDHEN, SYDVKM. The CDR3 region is CASRTAYYNEQFF. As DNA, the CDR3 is TGTGCCAGCAGGACTGCCTACTACAATGAGCAGTTCTTC.

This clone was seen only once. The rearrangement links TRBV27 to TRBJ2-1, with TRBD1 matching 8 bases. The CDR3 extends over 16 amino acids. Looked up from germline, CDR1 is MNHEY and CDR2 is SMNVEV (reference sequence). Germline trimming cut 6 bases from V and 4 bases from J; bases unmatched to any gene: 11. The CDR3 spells CASSPMADREYNEQFF. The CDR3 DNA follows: TGTGCCAGCAGCCCTATGGCGGACAGGGAGTACAATGAGCAGTTCTTC.

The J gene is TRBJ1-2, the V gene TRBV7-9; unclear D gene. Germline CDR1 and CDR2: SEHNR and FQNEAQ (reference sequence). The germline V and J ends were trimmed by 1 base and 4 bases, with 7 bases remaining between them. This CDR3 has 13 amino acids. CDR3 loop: CASSLDSFYGYTF. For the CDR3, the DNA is TGTGCCAGCAGCTTAGACAGCTTCTATGGCTACACCTTC.

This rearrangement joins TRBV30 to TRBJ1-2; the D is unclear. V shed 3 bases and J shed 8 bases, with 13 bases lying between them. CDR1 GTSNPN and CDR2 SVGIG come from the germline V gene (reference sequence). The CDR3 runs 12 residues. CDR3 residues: CAWSEGVGGYTF. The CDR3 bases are TGTGCCTGGAGCGAGGGTGTGGGCGGCTACACCTTC.

Written as DNA, the CDR3 is TGTGCCAGCTCTGCGAACACCATATATTTT. It translates to CASSANTIYF. The chain recombines TRBV28 with TRBJ1-3; D uncertain. The CDR3 is 10 amino acids. Germline loops: CDR1 MDHEN, CDR2 SYDVKM. Trimming took 8 bases from V and 7 from J, leaving 6 bases between them. The whole variable domain, remainder taken from reference TRBV28 and TRBJ1-3, is DVKVTQSSRYLVKRTGEKVFLECVQDMDHENMFWYRQDPGLGLRLIYFSYDVKMKEKGDIPEGYSVSREKKERFSLILESASTNQTSMYLCASSANTIYFGEGSWLTVV.

The CDR3 sequence: CASSRGLATSLYEQYF. The CDR3 bases are TGTGCCAGCAGCCGCGGACTAGCGACCTCACTATACGAGCAGTACTTC. The chain joins TRBV11-3 to TRBJ2-7, with 9 bases lining up with TRBD2. The CDR3 spans 16 residues. J lost 4 bases, V lost 5 bases, and 12 bases had no gene match. Germline-derived CDR1 and CDR2 are SGHNT and YENEEA. Full variable domain (missing parts from reference TRBV11-3 and TRBJ2-7): EAGVVQSPRYKIIEKKQPVAFWCNPISGHNTLYWYLQNLGQGPELLIRYENEEAVDDSQLPKDRFSAERLKGVDSTLKIQPAELGDSAVYLCASSRGLATSLYEQYFGPGTRLTVT.

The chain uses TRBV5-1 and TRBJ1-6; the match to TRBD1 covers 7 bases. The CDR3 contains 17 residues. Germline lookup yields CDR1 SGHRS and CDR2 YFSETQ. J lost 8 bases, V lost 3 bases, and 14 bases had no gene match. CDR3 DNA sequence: TGCGCCAGCAGCTCCCACAGGGGCTCACCTGGGGATTCACCCCTCCACTTT. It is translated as CASSSHRGSPGDSPLHF.

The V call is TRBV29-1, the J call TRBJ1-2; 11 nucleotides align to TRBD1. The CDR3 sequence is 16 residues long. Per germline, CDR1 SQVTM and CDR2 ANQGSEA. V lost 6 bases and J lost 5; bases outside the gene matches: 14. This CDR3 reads CSVAMNWGQGEYGYTF. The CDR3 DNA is TGCAGCGTCGCCATGAATTGGGGACAGGGGGAGTATGGCTACACCTTC.

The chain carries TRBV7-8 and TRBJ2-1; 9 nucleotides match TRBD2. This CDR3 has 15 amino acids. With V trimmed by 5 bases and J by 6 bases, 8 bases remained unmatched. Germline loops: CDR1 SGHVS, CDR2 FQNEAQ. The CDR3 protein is CASSPLAGTFNEQFF. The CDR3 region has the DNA TGTGCCAGCAGCCCCCTAGCGGGAACCTTCAATGAGCAGTTCTTC.

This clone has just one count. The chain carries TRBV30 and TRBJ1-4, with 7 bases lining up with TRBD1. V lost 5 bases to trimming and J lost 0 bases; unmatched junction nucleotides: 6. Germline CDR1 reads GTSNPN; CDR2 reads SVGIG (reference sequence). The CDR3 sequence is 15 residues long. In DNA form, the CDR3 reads TGTGCCTGGGCCCTGACAGGGACAACTAATGAAAAACTGTTTTTT. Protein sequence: CAWALTGTTNEKLFF.